This TCR beta chain appears in the sequencing data of a study of read filtering for tumor transcriptome and immune sequencing. Study details: By R-ISS, stages I, II and III held approximately 8, 16 and 7 patients. TCR-mapped reads were about 3.5 to 10.27 million with IR-seq versus roughly 80 to 1,300 with RNA-seq.

This clonotype has a count of ten or more. The V and J ends lost 5 bases and 1 base respectively, with 14 bases between them. Germline V gene sequence: CDR1 DFQATT, CDR2 SNEGSKA (reference sequence). The CDR3 is 14 amino acids. Molecular barcoded adaptors covering alpha/delta and beta/gamma chains were used on about 0.4 ug RNA. From the reads, TCRdb called clonotypes with MiXCR, one entry per CDR3 protein. Seen here are about 62,000 distinct CDR3 sequences, around a fifth observed once, and the top ten hold roughly a tenth. The V call is TRBV20-1, the J call TRBJ1-1; D remains unclear. Sequencing was carried out using a population of CD138-negative cells sorted from bone marrow. The origin of this receptor is a donor over 35 with multiple myeloma. The CDR3 DNA sequence: TGCAGTGCTCAAGTGGAGGGATCGAACACTGAAGCTTTCTTT. Amino acid sequence: CSAQVEGSNTEAFF.